These 15 T cell receptor beta chains originate from one sample sequenced in a study of cytomegalovirus exposure and HLA in healthy donors. The PCR had 60 Vbeta and 13 Jbeta primers. The protocol was immunoSEQ multiplex PCR, while the TCRdb copy is restricted to in-frame clones and leaves out a portion. The sample yields 90,000 to 140,000 clones, approximately 81% seen once. Source material: PBMCs. The receptor set was obtained from a man younger than 40 in good health and CMV-seronegative.

This chain joins TRBV5-6 and TRBJ2-4, with a possible D match to TRBD1 (5 bases). The CDR3 covers 18 residues. Germline-derived CDR1 and CDR2 are SGHDT and YYEEEE. Trimming stripped 0 bases from V and 6 bases from J, with 22 bases between. CDR3 protein: CASSLVFSEMGRVNIQYF. The CDR3 DNA is TGTGCCAGCAGCTTGGTCTTCTCCGAGATGGGCAGGGTAAACATTCAGTACTTC.

CDR3 coding DNA: TGTGCCAGTAGTATAGTAGGGGTTCCCGAGCAGTTCTTC. This sequence encodes CASSIVGVPEQFF. J is TRBJ2-1 and V is TRBV19; perhaps TRBD1 as D (5 bases). Germline V gene sequence: CDR1 LNHDA, CDR2 SQIVND (reference sequence). The V gene lost 1 base and the J gene lost 10 bases, with 11 bases spanning the gap. CDR3 length: 13 residues. The variable domain in full, with the rest retrieved from reference TRBV19 and TRBJ2-1, is DGGITQSPKYLFRKEGQNVTLSCEQNLNHDAMYWYRQDPGQGLRLIYYSQIVNDFQKGDIAEGYSVSREKKESFPLTVTSAQKNPTAFYLCASSIVGVPEQFFGPGTRLTVL.

The chain combines TRBV30 with TRBJ2-5; TRBD1 matches 9 bases. The DNA end lines up better with TRBJ2-7; the J call may be wrong. This CDR3 has 14 residues. CDR1 is GTSNPN and CDR2 is SVGIG in the germline V gene (reference sequence). DNA of the CDR3: TGTGCCTGGAGTACGGGACAGGGCTCCTACGAGCAGTACTTC. Its protein product is CAWSTGQGSYEQYF.

The J gene is TRBJ1-2, the V gene TRBV5-1; TRBD1 agrees at 10 bases. The CDR3 spans 14 residues. Germline V CDR1 and CDR2: SGHRS, YFSETQ. The trim removed 4 bases at V and 4 bases at J, leaving 4 bases unmatched. CDR3 nucleotides: TGCGCCAGCAGCCGGGACAGGGGAGGCTATGGCTACACCTTC. This sequence encodes CASSRDRGGYGYTF. Full variable domain (rest looked up from reference TRBV5-1 and TRBJ1-2): KAGVTQTPRYLIKTRGQQVTLSCSPISGHRSVSWYQQTPGQGLQFLFEYFSETQRNKGNFPGRFSGRQFSNSRSEMNVSTLELGDSALYLCASSRDRGGYGYTFGSGTRLTVV.

The chain recombines TRBV4-3 with TRBJ1-2; 8 nucleotides align to TRBD1. V lost 4 bases, J lost 1 base, and 5 bases stayed unmatched. Germline-derived CDR1 and CDR2 are LGHNA and YSLEER. The length of the CDR3 is 15 residues. The CDR3, as DNA: TGCGCCAGCAGCCGCGTGACAGGGGTTAACTATGGCTACACCTTC. This translates into CASSRVTGVNYGYTF.

The chain is built from TRBV29-1 and TRBJ2-7; D is possibly TRBD2 (6 bases). Trimming shortened V by 4 bases and J by 2 bases, and 9 bases separated the two germline ends. The CDR3 has 12 residues. In germline, CDR1 is SQVTM, CDR2 ANQGSEA. The CDR3 DNA follows: TGCAGCGTTGCTGGGGGGACCTACGAGCAGTACTTC. It codes for CSVAGGTYEQYF.

CDR3 DNA sequence: TGTGCCAGCAGCTTAGGGACTAGGCCCGAGACCCAGTACTTC. Amino acid sequence: CASSLGTRPETQYF. V gene TRBV11-3 combines with J gene TRBJ2-5; 7 bases map to TRBD2. In germline, CDR1 is SGHNT, CDR2 YENEEA. This CDR3 comprises 14 residues. J lost 5 bases, V lost 1 base, and 4 bases had no gene match.

The chain uses TRBV30 and TRBJ1-2, with a tentative D call TRBD1 (6 bases). Per the germline V gene, CDR1 is GTSNPN and CDR2 is SVGIG (reference sequence). This CDR3 contains 14 residues. The chain's CDR3 is CATTMEQGISGYTF. The CDR3, as DNA: TGTGCTACCACTATGGAACAGGGAATCAGTGGCTACACCTTC.

The V and J genes are TRBV6-1 and TRBJ2-3, with D unresolved. This CDR3 spans 13 amino acids. Germline V CDR1 and CDR2: MNHNS, SASEGT. The germline V and J ends were trimmed by 2 bases and 2 bases, with 5 bases remaining between them. The CDR3 is CASSETNTDTQYF. The CDR3, as DNA: TGTGCCAGCAGTGAAACAAACACAGATACGCAGTATTTT.

J is TRBJ1-5 and V is TRBV19; 8 nucleotides align to TRBD1. The CDR3 covers 14 residues. V shed 1 base and J 5 bases; nucleotides not matched to a gene: 1. The germline gives CDR1 LNHDA, CDR2 SQIVND (reference sequence). The CDR3 sequence: CASSIVTGDQPQHF. The DNA of the CDR3 is TGTGCCAGTAGTATAGTGACAGGGGATCAGCCCCAGCATTTT.

The chain employs TRBV7-9 and TRBJ1-3; D gene uncertain. Germline V gives CDR1 SEHNR, CDR2 FQNEAQ (reference sequence). CDR3 size: 14 residues. The V and J ends lost 2 bases and 4 bases respectively, with 9 bases between them. Here the CDR3 DNA reads TGTGCCAGCAGCTTATCGGGAGCAGGAAACACCATATATTTT. This translates into CASSLSGAGNTIYF.

V and J are TRBV4-3 and TRBJ1-1, with 9 bases identical to TRBD1. The CDR3 is 14 residues long. Trimming took 0 bases from V and 7 from J; bases not matched to a gene: 3. The germline V gene encodes CDR1 LGHNA and CDR2 YSLEER. This CDR3 is CASSQDLGQGEAFF. The CDR3 coding sequence is TGCGCCAGCAGCCAAGACCTGGGACAGGGTGAAGCTTTCTTT.

A few counts support this clone. The junction does not match germline at one end; this may be a read error. The rearrangement joins TRBV7-7 to TRBJ2-2; possibly TRBD1 for D (6 bases). The CDR3 consists of 13 residues. Germline-derived CDR1 and CDR2 are SSHAT and FNYEAQ (reference sequence). The CDR3 spells CASSYDRTGELFF. The CDR3 nucleotides are TGTGCTAGCAGCTACGACAGGACCGGGGAGCTGTTTTTT.

The chain has TRBV7-9 and TRBJ1-1; D possibly corresponds to TRBD1 (6 bases). Germline lookup yields CDR1 SEHNR and CDR2 FQNEAQ (reference sequence). The CDR3 is made up of 17 amino acids. The V end lost 4 bases, the J end lost 3 bases, and 21 bases lay between the germline ends. Here the CDR3 DNA reads TGTGCCAGCAGCTCAACAGGGCCAGTGGGTGAACACACTGAAGCTTTCTTT. This gives the protein CASSSTGPVGEHTEAFF.

The J gene is TRBJ2-6, the V gene TRBV5-8; possible D gene TRBD1, 6 bases. V dropped 0 bases and J dropped 2 bases, with 12 bases sitting between them. Germline CDR1 and CDR2: SGHTS and YDEGEE. There are 17 residues in the CDR3. The CDR3 loop is CASSLDREAPGANVLTF. In DNA form, the CDR3 reads TGTGCCAGCAGCTTGGACAGGGAAGCGCCTGGGGCCAACGTCCTGACTTTC.